This entry lists 18 T cell receptor beta chains sequenced from one sample in a study of control samples from healthy donors and cancer patients. Generated by immunoSEQ multiplex PCR, the TCRdb table keeps only in-frame clones and is missing some. The sample records around 90,000 clones, about 89% being singletons. Sequencing input: blood. These receptors were taken from a man aged 25 to 45 in good health.

This chain connects TRBV24-1 to TRBJ2-3; perhaps TRBD2 as D (5 bases). The CDR3 has 15 amino acids. CDR1 KGHDR and CDR2 SFDVKD come from the germline V gene. V gave up 3 bases and J gave up 2 bases, with 11 bases separating them. The CDR3 nucleotides read TGTGCCACCAGTGATCCAGGAGGACCCACAGATACGCAGTATTTT. Translation gives CATSDPGGPTDTQYF.

CDR3 amino acids: CASSQEGGVYGYTF. The CDR3 nucleotides read TGTGCCAGCAGCCAAGAGGGGGGTGTCTATGGCTACACCTTC. The V call is TRBV14, the J call TRBJ1-2; a weak D match, TRBD1 (5 bases). The CDR3 loop spans 14 amino acids. CDR1 is SGHDN, CDR2 FVKESK, per germline. Trimming stripped 0 bases from V and 4 bases from J, with 9 bases between.

The chain couples TRBV5-1 to TRBJ2-7; D is perhaps TRBD1 (6 bases). Trimming took off 5 bases at V and 3 bases at J, with 12 bases between the two ends. CDR1 SGHRS and CDR2 YFSETQ come from the germline V gene. The length of the CDR3 is 13 residues. The DNA of the CDR3 is TGCGCCAGCAGGGGGGACACCCACTACGAGCAGTACTTC. Its translation is CASRGDTHYEQYF.

This sequence joins TRBV12-3 or TRBV12-4 and TRBJ2-1, with TRBD2 matching over 8 bases. The CDR3 consists of 12 residues. J lost 15 bases, V lost 7 bases, and 11 bases had no gene match. DNA of the CDR3: TGTGCCAGCACCCATGGACGGGAGGGTCCGTTCTTC. This gives the protein CASTHGREGPFF.

The genes are TRBV6-5 and TRBJ2-7, with 9 bases fitting TRBD1. This CDR3 region has 15 residues. V was pared by 0 bases and J by 6 bases, with 6 bases of the junction left unmatched. Germline CDR1 reads MNHEY; CDR2 reads SVGAGI. The CDR3 sequence: CASSYSGTGSSEQYF. CDR3 DNA sequence: TGTGCCAGCAGTTACTCAGGGACAGGGAGCAGCGAGCAGTACTTC.

This clone was observed a few times. Other DNA sequences within the sample encode an identical CDR3. The rearrangement joins TRBV19 to TRBJ2-1; tentative D call: TRBD2 (5 bases). Germline V lookup: CDR1 LNHDA, CDR2 SQIVND (reference sequence). This CDR3 is built from 12 residues. V was cut by 5 bases and J by 4 bases, with 6 bases left in between. The CDR3 loop reads CASSGGYNEQFF. The CDR3 nucleotides are TGTGCCAGTAGTGGAGGATACAATGAGCAGTTCTTC.

This chain joins TRBV5-1 and TRBJ1-1; 11 positions agree with TRBD1. This CDR3 comprises 15 residues. With 0 bases clipped from V and 4 bases from J, the junction kept 2 bases outside the gene matches. Germline V gene data show CDR1 as SGHRS and CDR2 as YFSETQ. CDR3: CASSLGTGGGTEAFF. The CDR3 coding sequence is TGCGCCAGCAGCTTGGGGACAGGGGGCGGCACTGAAGCTTTCTTT.

V usage is TRBV18 and J usage is TRBJ1-5; no definite D call. CDR1 KGHSH and CDR2 LQKENI come from the germline V gene. The ends were cut back, 1 base at V and 4 bases at J, with 11 bases in the middle. The length of the CDR3 is 15 residues. CDR3 in DNA: TGTGCCAGCTCACCACGGCCCCATGGGAATCAGCCCCAGCATTTT. Protein product: CASSPRPHGNQPQHF. The full variable domain, rest sourced from reference TRBV18 and TRBJ1-5, is NAGVMQNPRHLVRRRGQEARLRCSPMKGHSHVYWYRQLPEEGLKFMVYLQKENIIDESGMPKERFSAEFPKEGPSILRIQQVVRGDSAAYFCASSPRPHGNQPQHFGDGTRLSIL.

This clone came up once. V usage is TRBV12-3 or TRBV12-4 and J usage is TRBJ1-2; D is ambiguous. With 5 bases removed from V and 5 bases from J, the gap between germline ends came to 12 bases. This CDR3 is 13 amino acids long. CDR3 sequence (DNA): TGTGCCAGCAGTCCGCATCCGGGATATGGCTACACCTTC. Its translation: CASSPHPGYGYTF.

This chain connects TRBV18 to TRBJ1-4; no definite D call. With 6 bases removed from V and 6 bases from J, the gap between germline ends came to 11 bases. The CDR3 is 13 amino acids. CDR1 KGHSH and CDR2 LQKENI come from the germline V gene. The DNA of the CDR3 is TGTGCCAGCTCCGTTAGGACGGATGAAAAACTGTTTTTT. Translation gives CASSVRTDEKLFF. Filled out from reference TRBV18 and TRBJ1-4, the complete variable domain reads NAGVMQNPRHLVRRRGQEARLRCSPMKGHSHVYWYRQLPEEGLKFMVYLQKENIIDESGMPKERFSAEFPKEGPSILRIQQVVRGDSAAYFCASSVRTDEKLFFGSGTQLSVL.

The chain recombines TRBV5-1 with TRBJ1-6; TRBD1 is a possible D gene (6 bases). This CDR3 has 12 residues. V lost 0 bases to trimming and J lost 11 bases, with 6 bases between them. In germline, CDR1 is SGHRS, CDR2 YFSETQ. CDR3: CASSLGGPPLHF. CDR3 nucleotide sequence: TGCGCCAGCAGCTTGGGGGGGCCACCCCTCCACTTT.

V is TRBV24-1 and J is TRBJ2-6, with D perhaps being TRBD1 or TRBD2 (5 bases each). The CDR3 contains 15 residues. The V gene lost 4 bases and the J gene lost 3 bases, with 9 bases spanning the gap. Looked up from germline, CDR1 is KGHDR and CDR2 is SFDVKD. The CDR3 protein is CATSDEGFGANVLTF. CDR3 nucleotide sequence: TGTGCCACCAGTGACGAGGGGTTTGGGGCCAACGTCCTGACTTTC.

This chain uses TRBV24-1 with TRBJ2-7; 7 bases are a match to TRBD1. The CDR3 has 15 residues. Germline V gene sequence: CDR1 KGHDR, CDR2 SFDVKD. V trimming: 3 bases; J trimming: 4 bases; junction bases outside the gene matches: 8. CDR3 protein: CATSDARDSIYEQYF. The CDR3 region has the DNA TGTGCCACCAGTGATGCCCGGGACAGCATATACGAGCAGTACTTC.

This clone appeared a few times. This rearrangement joins TRBV13 to TRBJ1-5, with a possible D match to TRBD1 (6 bases). CDR1 PRHDT and CDR2 FYEKMQ come from the germline V gene (reference sequence). There are 15 residues in the CDR3. Trimming pared 1 base from V and 1 base from J, leaving 8 bases between. CDR3 in amino acids: CASSLAGASNQPQHF. CDR3 bases: TGTGCCAGCAGCTTAGCAGGGGCGAGCAATCAGCCCCAGCATTTT.

This chain links TRBV7-6 with TRBJ2-3; tentatively, D is TRBD2 (6 bases). This CDR3 is built from 16 residues. Trimming pared 5 bases from V and 4 bases from J, leaving 19 bases between. Germline loops: CDR1 SGHVS, CDR2 FNYEAQ. The CDR3 DNA sequence: TGTGCCAGCAGCCTAGAGGCTAGCGAGGGCCCAGATACGCAGTATTTT. It translates to CASSLEASEGPDTQYF.

The genes are TRBV2 and TRBJ2-7; D call uncertain. The CDR3 sequence is 14 residues long. Trimming took off 3 bases at V and 0 bases at J, with 9 bases between the two ends. Germline V gene data show CDR1 as SNHLY and CDR2 as FYNNEI. The CDR3 is CASSDGNPSYEQYF. The CDR3 nucleotides read TGTGCCAGCAGTGATGGGAACCCCTCCTACGAGCAGTACTTC.

This clone showed up just once. The chain employs TRBV4-1 and TRBJ2-5; 9 bases agree with TRBD2. In germline, CDR1 is MGHRA, CDR2 YSYEKL. The CDR3 is made up of 18 amino acids. Losses at the gene ends were 0 bases for V and 7 bases for J; bases not matched to a gene: 15. Here the CDR3 reads CASSQERIAGASSRTQYF. In nucleotides, the CDR3 is TGCGCCAGCAGCCAAGAGCGGATAGCGGGGGCCTCGAGTCGGACCCAGTACTTC.

The rearrangement links TRBV5-1 to TRBJ1-1, with 8 nucleotides matching TRBD1. Germline CDR1 reads SGHRS; CDR2 reads YFSETQ. V was pared by 4 bases and J by 6 bases, with 8 bases of the junction left unmatched. The CDR3 loop spans 14 amino acids. The CDR3 DNA follows: TGCGCCAGCAGCGAAGGACAGGGCACGGCTGAAGCTTTCTTT. Protein sequence: CASSEGQGTAEAFF.